This TCR beta chain was sequenced in a study of T cells in Graves' hyperthyroidism and ophthalmopathy (dated by TCRdb to between 2017 and 2020). For the study in its entirety: Peripheral blood samples were taken at initial diagnosis, before any treatment was given. In addition, the study compared T-cell repertoires in thyroid tissue and in blood from several Graves' hyperthyroidism patients. To identify TCR V-J signatures that set the groups apart, the researchers used a discovery cohort of 100 patients, made up of around 42 with Graves' ophthalmopathy and 55 to 65 with stable Graves' hyperthyroidism. After blood sampling, hyperthyroidism patients were treated with methimazole at a starting dose of 30 mg daily, and ophthalmopathy patients were treated with high-dose intravenous methylprednisolone. The paper describes TCR Vbeta CDR3 sequencing of 120 to 150 peripheral blood samples, made up of roughly 40 ophthalmopathy patients, some 76 hyperthyroidism patients and 17 progressor patients. Whether ophthalmopathy could be predicted prospectively was tested in an independent validation cohort made up of under 20 hyperthyroidism patients plus 17 patients who later progressed to ophthalmopathy. The approximately 100 discovery patients were divided at random into training and test sets in a 7:3 ratio. General study outcomes and caveats: Ophthalmopathy was separated from stable hyperthyroidism by a 13 V-J signature model, with 87.88% sensitivity and roughly 81% specificity obtained in cross-validation and 80%/75% obtained in testing. Most expanded thyroid clonotypes (frequency above 0.001) were also found in blood, which suggests that blood repertoires may mirror thyroid immune responses. In validation, progression to ophthalmopathy was predicted by the model with roughly 71% sensitivity and 72% to 80% specificity, a median of approximately 6.5 months before onset. Sample size was not statistically predetermined, and investigators were not blinded to group allocation.

The junction shows trimming of 2 bases on V and 5 bases on J, and the gene matches do not reach 11 bases of it. The germline V gene (reference sequence) supplies CDR1 MNHNY and CDR2 SVGAGI. From the cysteine through the phenylalanine, the CDR3 covers 16 amino acids. Only CDR3 DNA is held: 48 bases, read in frame from base 1. This clonotype was seen a single time. Its antigen is unknown. The sample holds no much larger clone one base away, and base qualities are not on file. One read alone lends weak support. The TCR beta CDR3 regions were amplified from the RNA transcripts. For the first round of RT-PCR on the TCR CDR3, the HTBI primer set was used together with the Qiagen OneStep RT-PCR kit. A second multiplex PCR round built the libraries, followed by size selection and purification. The libraries were sequenced on an Illumina HiSeq2000 using paired-end 100 bp reads. The authors' analysis ran thus. Raw data were processed with SOAPnuke, discarding reads with adapters, uncalled bases, mean Phred below 15, or no exact constant-primer or identifier match. High-quality paired reads were merged with COPE v1.2.5, and unique nucleotide sequences were defined as clonotypes. MiTCR v1.1 was used to align the clonotypes against IMGT TRBV, TRBD and TRBJ reference segments. The analysis was restricted to V-J combinations with a frequency above 0.0001, which together covered approximately 99% of the repertoires. A TCS score was defined as the ratio between F50 (clonal expansion) and ExV (chaos), using BLOSUM62-based TCRdist between CDR3 peptides within each V-J. Welch's t-statistics and random forest reduced fewer than 600 V-J features to roughly 13, which were used in a naive Bayes classifier (R e1071). The similarity between thyroid and blood repertoires was quantified using the Morisita-Horn index. The public sequencing data were trimmed at Q25 with fastp and processed into clonotypes with MiXCR by TCRdb, which kept only in-frame beta chains. Rows matching on CDR3 protein sequence are summarized as one entry with the most common DNA and genes. The V and J calls reflect TCRdb's pipeline rather than the authors' work. Within this sample are approximately 870,000 distinct CDR3 sequences, with more than 30% of them counted one time only. The ten largest make up roughly 8.3% of the sample.

A patient counted as having stable Graves' hyperthyroidism if no progression to ophthalmopathy occurred over 18 months of follow-up. Hyperthyroidism patients were newly diagnosed, with disease duration under 2 months, and aged 18 to 65 years. Exclusion was applied to patients with uncontrolled infections, other autoimmune diseases, pregnancy or lactation. Diagnoses were established on the basis of clinical symptoms, serum thyroxine and TRAb, thyroid ultrasound, and orbital computed tomography. PBMCs were separated from 10 ml of fresh peripheral blood using Ficoll-Paque density gradient centrifugation. Total RNA was extracted using Trizol reagent, and RNA quality was assessed on an Agilent 2100 Bioanalyzer.

This TCR was sampled from a man aged 18 to 29 with Graves' hyperthyroidism. Recombination linked TRBV6-6 to TRBJ1-1; 7 bases in the middle match TRBD1. The sequencing sample was made of blood. In nucleotide form, the sequence is TGTGCCAGCAGTTACATTGTTGCCTCAGGGGGGACTGAAGCTTTCTTT. The encoded protein is CASSYIVASGGTEAFF.